These 26 T cell receptor beta chains share one sample of origin, sequenced in a study of CD4+ T cells in melanoma. TCRdb keeps only in-frame clones here, not all; method: immunoSEQ multiplex PCR. The data show 140,000 or so clones, with around 90% seen just once and about 1.5% held by the top ten. Receptors were obtained from a human donor with melanoma.

The chain joins TRBV10-3 to TRBJ2-3; D call uncertain. Germline V lookup: CDR1 ENHRY, CDR2 SYGVKD. The CDR3 loop spans 14 amino acids. The V and J ends lost 0 bases and 3 bases respectively, with 7 bases between them. CDR3 in amino acids: CAISESVGTDTQYF. DNA for the CDR3: TGTGCCATCAGTGAGTCGGTTGGGACAGATACGCAGTATTTT.

This clone was observed a few times. The CDR3 DNA follows: TGCGCCAGCAGCCACCCTCGAGTAGGTCCTGAGCAGTTCTTC. Protein sequence: CASSHPRVGPEQFF. This rearrangement joins TRBV4-1 to TRBJ2-1; the D is unclear. Per the germline V gene, CDR1 is MGHRA and CDR2 is YSYEKL. CDR3 size: 14 residues. V dropped 3 bases and J dropped 9 bases, with 15 bases sitting between them.

Notes on this clone: This CDR3 is also generated by other DNA sequences in the sample. The V gene is TRBV11-3, the J gene TRBJ2-1; D remains ambiguous. In germline, CDR1 is SGHNT, CDR2 YENEEA. This CDR3 is built from 13 residues. The V end was cut by 2 bases, the J end by 4 bases, with 6 bases between. The CDR3 here is CASSLNRYNEQFF. CDR3 sequence (DNA): TGTGCCAGCAGCTTAAACCGATACAATGAGCAGTTCTTC.

The chain has TRBV5-1 and TRBJ2-2, with D uncertain. The CDR3 is made up of 14 amino acids. The V gene lost 0 bases and the J gene lost 6 bases, with 9 bases spanning the gap. Per the germline V gene, CDR1 is SGHRS and CDR2 is YFSETQ. The CDR3 loop is CASSLAGAPGELFF. The CDR3, as DNA: TGCGCCAGCAGCTTGGCCGGAGCCCCCGGGGAGCTGTTTTTT.

CDR3 sequence (DNA): TGTGCCTGGAAGACCCCGGGGGCTCGCAATCAGCCCCAGCATTTT. Translating gives CAWKTPGARNQPQHF. The chain combines TRBV30 with TRBJ1-5, with D maybe TRBD1 (6 bases). From germline, CDR1 is GTSNPN and CDR2 SVGIG (reference sequence). The CDR3 spans 15 residues. V was pared by 4 bases and J by 2 bases, with 15 bases between.

This sequence joins TRBV2 and TRBJ2-5; the match to TRBD2 covers 10 bases. The germline gives CDR1 SNHLY, CDR2 FYNNEI. This CDR3 is 13 amino acids long. Trimming cost V 8 bases and J 4 bases; bases outside gene matches: 4. CDR3 DNA: TGTGCCAGCCTAGCGGGGGAGGGAGAGACCCAGTACTTC. Translation gives CASLAGEGETQYF.

V is TRBV5-1 and J is TRBJ1-1, with a possible D match to TRBD1 (6 bases). The germline V gene encodes CDR1 SGHRS and CDR2 YFSETQ. This CDR3 has 14 residues. V was shortened by 3 bases and J by 4 bases, with 13 bases between the two germline ends. The CDR3 reads CASSSDRLVTEAFF. As DNA, the CDR3 is TGCGCCAGCAGCTCCGACAGGCTCGTCACTGAAGCTTTCTTT.

The CDR3 reads CASSATGGHTGELFF. The CDR3 DNA follows: TGCGCCAGCAGCGCAACAGGGGGGCACACCGGGGAGCTGTTTTTT. The chain employs TRBV5-1 and TRBJ2-2, with 8 bases fitting TRBD1. The germline CDR1 and CDR2 sequences are SGHRS and YFSETQ. After removal of 4 bases from V and 3 bases from J, the junction contained 5 bases not matched to a gene. This CDR3 region has 15 residues. The entire variable domain, with the rest obtained from reference TRBV5-1 and TRBJ2-2, is as follows: KAGVTQTPRYLIKTRGQQVTLSCSPISGHRSVSWYQQTPGQGLQFLFEYFSETQRNKGNFPGRFSGRQFSNSRSEMNVSTLELGDSALYLCASSATGGHTGELFFGEGSRLTVL.

The chain employs TRBV4-1 and TRBJ2-1; possible D gene TRBD2, 5 bases. This CDR3 is built from 17 residues. The germline gives CDR1 MGHRA, CDR2 YSYEKL. Deletions cut 2 bases from V and 9 bases from J, with 23 bases between. CDR3 DNA sequence: TGCGCCAGCAGCCAATCCGGAGGCCGGCGAACGTCGGTTGAGCAGTTCTTC. Its translation is CASSQSGGRRTSVEQFF.

This chain uses TRBV2 with TRBJ2-5; 10 bases map to TRBD2. In germline, CDR1 is SNHLY, CDR2 FYNNEI. CDR3 size: 16 residues. After removal of 7 bases from V and 1 base from J, the junction contained 9 bases not matched to a gene. The chain's CDR3 is CASTEGASGGQETQYF. The CDR3 DNA reads TGTGCCAGCACCGAAGGGGCTAGCGGGGGCCAAGAGACCCAGTACTTC.

The J gene is TRBJ2-5, the V gene TRBV7-2, with D tentatively TRBD1 (5 bases). The CDR3 is 15 residues long. V gave up 1 base and J gave up 4 bases, with 13 bases separating them. Germline V gives CDR1 SGHTA, CDR2 FQGNSA. The CDR3 spells CASSLVSGLVETQYF. In nucleotides, the CDR3 is TGTGCCAGCAGCTTAGTTTCAGGGTTGGTAGAGACCCAGTACTTC.

The genes are TRBV18 and TRBJ1-2, with D maybe TRBD1 (5 bases). Germline V gene data show CDR1 as KGHSH and CDR2 as LQKENI. This CDR3 spans 12 amino acids. The V and J ends lost 4 bases and 7 bases respectively, with 10 bases between them. The CDR3: CASSQGSGGYTF. CDR3 bases: TGTGCCAGCTCACAGGGGAGTGGTGGCTACACCTTC.

V gene TRBV5-1 combines with J gene TRBJ1-1; no reliable D call. V lost 0 bases and J 1 base, leaving 7 bases between the germline ends. The CDR3 spans 14 residues. The germline gives CDR1 SGHRS, CDR2 YFSETQ. CDR3 bases: TGCGCCAGCAGCTTGGACCCAGCGAACACTGAAGCTTTCTTT. This gives the protein CASSLDPANTEAFF.

The V and J genes are TRBV9 and TRBJ2-3; D gene uncertain. The germline CDR1 and CDR2 sequences are SGDLS and YYNGEE. This CDR3 contains 14 residues. The V end was cut by 0 bases, the J end by 2 bases, with 7 bases between. In DNA, the CDR3 is TGTGCCAGCAGCGTAGACCTCTTCACAGATACGCAGTATTTT. Translation: CASSVDLFTDTQYF.

The chain has TRBV10-2 and TRBJ2-3, with 15 bases that match TRBD2. In germline, CDR1 is WSHSY, CDR2 SAAADI. V lost 2 bases to trimming and J lost 3 bases; unmatched junction nucleotides: 3. This CDR3 is 17 amino acids long. CDR3 DNA: TGCGCCAGCAGTGAGGGACTAGCGGGGGGGCAGACAGATACGCAGTATTTT. The encoded protein is CASSEGLAGGQTDTQYF.

This clone was picked up one time. The chain carries TRBV6-1 and TRBJ1-1; D unresolved. This CDR3 has 13 residues. Per the germline V gene, CDR1 is MNHNS and CDR2 is SASEGT. The V and J ends lost 5 bases and 2 bases respectively, with 9 bases between them. The CDR3 region is CASSPFRNTEAFF. For the CDR3, the DNA is TGTGCCAGCAGTCCTTTTAGAAACACTGAAGCTTTCTTT.

This chain uses TRBV5-1 with TRBJ2-2; no firm D call. V was cut by 3 bases and J by 3 bases, with 9 bases left in between. The germline V gene encodes CDR1 SGHRS and CDR2 YFSETQ. This CDR3 has 14 residues. The CDR3 nucleotides are TGCGCCAGCAGCTCTGTCGCTTACACCGGGGAGCTGTTTTTT. Translation: CASSSVAYTGELFF. Full variable domain (remainder filled in from reference TRBV5-1 and TRBJ2-2): KAGVTQTPRYLIKTRGQQVTLSCSPISGHRSVSWYQQTPGQGLQFLFEYFSETQRNKGNFPGRFSGRQFSNSRSEMNVSTLELGDSALYLCASSSVAYTGELFFGEGSRLTVL.

The chain combines TRBV12-5 with TRBJ1-2, with a possible D match to TRBD1 (5 bases). Trimming pared 6 bases from V and 7 bases from J, leaving 45 bases between. Per germline, CDR1 LGHNT and CDR2 FRNRAP. CDR3 length equals 23 residues. CDR3 residues: CASGEKPRGGLQVRHSGDGGYTF. The CDR3 DNA is TGTGCTAGTGGCGAGAAACCCCGGGGCGGGTTGCAGGTCAGACACTCGGGAGATGGTGGCTACACCTTC.

The chain employs TRBV18 and TRBJ2-5; D remains unclear. Germline assignment: CDR1 KGHSH and CDR2 LQKENI. This CDR3 has 13 amino acids. The germline V and J ends were trimmed by 4 bases and 4 bases, with 10 bases remaining between them. For the CDR3, the DNA is TGTGCCAGCTCACAAAACTTCCGAGAGACCCAGTACTTC. Translated: CASSQNFRETQYF.

The V and J genes are TRBV7-9 and TRBJ2-2, with D possibly being TRBD1 or TRBD2 (6 bases each). With 10 bases removed from V and 5 bases from J, the gap between germline ends came to 17 bases. The CDR3 runs to 14 residues. Germline CDR1 and CDR2: SEHNR and FQNEAQ (reference sequence). The CDR3 sequence is CANTWGADTGELFF. The CDR3 DNA reads TGTGCCAATACGTGGGGGGCAGATACCGGGGAGCTGTTTTTT.

The chain has TRBV20-1 and TRBJ1-2, with unresolved D. V shed 7 bases and J shed 6 bases, with 12 bases lying between them. The CDR3 runs to 11 residues. Germline V gene sequence: CDR1 DFQATT, CDR2 SNEGSKA (reference sequence). The CDR3 region has the DNA TGCAGTGTAGGTGTCTTCGATGGCTACACCTTC. This translates into CSVGVFDGYTF.

The rearrangement joins TRBV5-1 to TRBJ1-1; 7 bases line up with TRBD1. The J segment lost 1 base and the V segment lost 4 bases, leaving 4 bases of the junction unmatched. This CDR3 contains 14 residues. Germline CDR1 SGHRS, CDR2 YFSETQ. CDR3 region: CASSPGQTNTEAFF. CDR3 sequence (DNA): TGCGCCAGCAGCCCGGGACAGACGAACACTGAAGCTTTCTTT.

The chain links TRBV25-1 to TRBJ2-1; D is possibly TRBD2 (6 bases). Germline lookup yields CDR1 MGHDK and CDR2 SYGVNS. This CDR3 has 15 residues. V lost 4 bases, J lost 4 bases, and 14 bases lay in between. The CDR3 nucleotides read TGTGCCAGCAGTGTCGGAGGGAAGGGGTACAATGAGCAGTTCTTC. It is translated as CASSVGGKGYNEQFF.

The rearrangement links TRBV5-6 to TRBJ2-7; the D is unclear. Germline loops: CDR1 SGHDT, CDR2 YYEEEE. V was trimmed by 4 bases and J by 3 bases, leaving 5 bases between them. The CDR3 extends over 11 amino acids. The CDR3 here is CASSKDYEQYF. In DNA, the CDR3 is TGTGCCAGCAGCAAGGACTACGAGCAGTACTTC.

The chain couples TRBV19 to TRBJ1-1, with D tentatively TRBD1 (5 bases). V was shortened by 7 bases and J by 1 base, with 10 bases between the two germline ends. The CDR3 consists of 13 residues. Per germline, CDR1 LNHDA and CDR2 SQIVND (reference sequence). Here the CDR3 DNA reads TGTGCCAGTACCATTGGGGGGAACACTGAAGCTTTCTTT. Amino acid sequence: CASTIGGNTEAFF.

V gene TRBV2 combines with J gene TRBJ1-2; no firm D call. V lost 7 bases and J lost 4, with 7 bases in between. Germline CDR1 and CDR2: SNHLY and FYNNEI. This CDR3 has 11 residues. The CDR3 bases are TGTGCCAGCACCGCGGCCTATGGCTACACCTTC. It specifies CASTAAYGYTF.